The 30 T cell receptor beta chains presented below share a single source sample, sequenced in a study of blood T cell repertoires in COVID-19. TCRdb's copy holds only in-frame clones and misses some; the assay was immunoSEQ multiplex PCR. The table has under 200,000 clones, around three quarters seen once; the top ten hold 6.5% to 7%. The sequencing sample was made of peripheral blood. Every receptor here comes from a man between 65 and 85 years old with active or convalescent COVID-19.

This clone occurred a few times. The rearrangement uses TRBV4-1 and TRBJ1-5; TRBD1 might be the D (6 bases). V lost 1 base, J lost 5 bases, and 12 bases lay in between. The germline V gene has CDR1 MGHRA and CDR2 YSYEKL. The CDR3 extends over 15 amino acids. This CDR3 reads CASSQATTGYQPQHF. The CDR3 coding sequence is TGCGCCAGCAGCCAAGCGACAACAGGGTATCAGCCCCAGCATTTT.

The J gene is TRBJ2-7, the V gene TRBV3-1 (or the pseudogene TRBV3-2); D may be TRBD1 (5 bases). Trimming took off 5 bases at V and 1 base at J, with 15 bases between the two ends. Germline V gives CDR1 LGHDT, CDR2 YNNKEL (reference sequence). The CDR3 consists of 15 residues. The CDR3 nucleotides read TGTGCCAGCAGCTCCACCCAGGGCGGATCCTACGAGCAGTACTTC. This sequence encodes CASSSTQGGSYEQYF.

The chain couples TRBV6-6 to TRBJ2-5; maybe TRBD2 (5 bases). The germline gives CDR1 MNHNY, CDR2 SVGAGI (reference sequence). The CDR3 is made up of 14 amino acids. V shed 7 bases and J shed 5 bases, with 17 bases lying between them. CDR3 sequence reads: CASTPVIPGETQYF. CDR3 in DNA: TGTGCCAGCACCCCTGTGATCCCGGGGGAGACCCAGTACTTC.

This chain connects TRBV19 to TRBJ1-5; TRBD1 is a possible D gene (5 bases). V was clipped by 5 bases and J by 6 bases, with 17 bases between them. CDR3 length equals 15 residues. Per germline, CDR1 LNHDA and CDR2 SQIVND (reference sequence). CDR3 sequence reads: CASSLWRQGGQPQHF. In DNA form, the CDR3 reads TGTGCCAGTAGTCTCTGGCGTCAGGGCGGTCAGCCCCAGCATTTT.

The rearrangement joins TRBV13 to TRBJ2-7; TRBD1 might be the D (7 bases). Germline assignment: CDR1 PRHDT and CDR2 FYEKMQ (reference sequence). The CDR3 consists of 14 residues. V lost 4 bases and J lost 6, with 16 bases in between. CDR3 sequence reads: CASSWTGLPLEQYF. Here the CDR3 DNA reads TGTGCCAGCAGCTGGACAGGACTACCTCTCGAGCAGTACTTC.

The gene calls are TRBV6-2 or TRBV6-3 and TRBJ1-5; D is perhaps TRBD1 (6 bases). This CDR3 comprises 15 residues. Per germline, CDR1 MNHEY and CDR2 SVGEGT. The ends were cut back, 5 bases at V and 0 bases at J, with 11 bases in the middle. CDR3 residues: CASSQRTDSNQPQHF. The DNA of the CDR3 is TGTGCCAGCAGTCAGCGGACAGATAGCAATCAGCCCCAGCATTTT.

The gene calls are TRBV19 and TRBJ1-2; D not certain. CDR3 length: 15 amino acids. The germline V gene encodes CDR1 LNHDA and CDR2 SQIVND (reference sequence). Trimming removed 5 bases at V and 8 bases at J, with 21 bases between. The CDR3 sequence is CASSPYLRLREGYTF. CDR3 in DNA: TGTGCCAGTAGTCCCTACCTGCGCCTGAGGGAGGGCTACACCTTC.

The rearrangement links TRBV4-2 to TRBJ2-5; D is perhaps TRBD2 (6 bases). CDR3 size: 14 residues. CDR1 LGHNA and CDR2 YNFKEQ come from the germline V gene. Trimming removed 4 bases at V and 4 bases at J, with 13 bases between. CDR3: CASSPGEEGETQYF. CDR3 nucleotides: TGTGCCAGCAGCCCAGGAGAGGAGGGAGAGACCCAGTACTTC.

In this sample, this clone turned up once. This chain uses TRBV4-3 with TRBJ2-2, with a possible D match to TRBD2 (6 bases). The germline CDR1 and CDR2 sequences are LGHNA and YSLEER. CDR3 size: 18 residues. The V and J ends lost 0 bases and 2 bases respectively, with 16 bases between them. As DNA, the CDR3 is TGCGCCAGCAGCCAAGAAGTACTGACTAGACTAAACACCGGGGAGCTGTTTTTT. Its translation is CASSQEVLTRLNTGELFF.

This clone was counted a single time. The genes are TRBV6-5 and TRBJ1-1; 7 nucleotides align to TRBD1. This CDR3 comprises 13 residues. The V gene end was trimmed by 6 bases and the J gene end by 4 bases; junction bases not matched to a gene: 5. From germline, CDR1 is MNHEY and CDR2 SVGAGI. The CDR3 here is CASSKTGTTEAFF. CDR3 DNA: TGTGCCAGCAGCAAGACAGGGACCACTGAAGCTTTCTTT.

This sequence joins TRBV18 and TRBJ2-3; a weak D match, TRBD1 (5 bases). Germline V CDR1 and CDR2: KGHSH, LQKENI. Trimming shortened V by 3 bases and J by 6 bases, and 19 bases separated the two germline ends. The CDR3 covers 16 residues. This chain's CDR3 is CASSPSRVAPGDTQYF. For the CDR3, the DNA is TGTGCCAGCTCACCGAGCAGGGTTGCCCCAGGGGATACGCAGTATTTT. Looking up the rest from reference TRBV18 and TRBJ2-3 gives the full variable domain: NAGVMQNPRHLVRRRGQEARLRCSPMKGHSHVYWYRQLPEEGLKFMVYLQKENIIDESGMPKERFSAEFPKEGPSILRIQQVVRGDSAAYFCASSPSRVAPGDTQYFGPGTRLTVL.

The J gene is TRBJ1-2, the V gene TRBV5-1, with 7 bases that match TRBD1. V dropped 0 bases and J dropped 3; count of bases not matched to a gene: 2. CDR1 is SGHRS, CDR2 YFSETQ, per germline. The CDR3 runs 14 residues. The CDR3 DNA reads TGCGCCAGCAGCTTGGGGGACAGCTACTATGGCTACACCTTC. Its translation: CASSLGDSYYGYTF.

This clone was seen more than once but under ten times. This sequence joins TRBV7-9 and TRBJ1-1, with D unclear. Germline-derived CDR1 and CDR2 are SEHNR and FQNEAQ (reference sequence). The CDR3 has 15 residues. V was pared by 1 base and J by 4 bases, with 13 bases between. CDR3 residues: CASSLGEVRSTEAFF. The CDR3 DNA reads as TGTGCCAGCAGCTTAGGTGAAGTGAGGTCCACTGAAGCTTTCTTT.

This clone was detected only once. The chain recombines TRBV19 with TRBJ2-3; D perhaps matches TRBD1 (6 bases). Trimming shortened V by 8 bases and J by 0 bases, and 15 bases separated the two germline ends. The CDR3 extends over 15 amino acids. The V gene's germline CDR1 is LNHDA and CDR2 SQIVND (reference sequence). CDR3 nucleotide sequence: TGTGCCAGTCGCCAGGGGTCATCTAGCACAGATACGCAGTATTTT. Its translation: CASRQGSSSTDTQYF.

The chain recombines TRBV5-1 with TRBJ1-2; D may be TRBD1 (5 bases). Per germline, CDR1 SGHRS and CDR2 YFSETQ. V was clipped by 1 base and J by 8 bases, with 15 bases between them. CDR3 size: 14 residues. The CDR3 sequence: CASSLNGGELGYTF. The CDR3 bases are TGCGCCAGCAGCTTGAATGGAGGGGAGTTAGGCTACACCTTC.

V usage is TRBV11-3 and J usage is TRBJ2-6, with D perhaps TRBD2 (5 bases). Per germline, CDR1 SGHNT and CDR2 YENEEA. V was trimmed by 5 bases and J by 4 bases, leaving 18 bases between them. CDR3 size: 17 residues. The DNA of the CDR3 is TGTGCCAGCAGCCGCGGCGGCCCGACTACCGGGGCCAACGTCCTGACTTTC. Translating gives CASSRGGPTTGANVLTF.

The CDR3 nucleotides are TGCGCCAGCAGCCTCTCACTAGCCGCCCCCAATTCACCCCTCCACTTT. Translated: CASSLSLAAPNSPLHF. The rearrangement joins TRBV4-3 to TRBJ1-6; D gene uncertain. Germline CDR1 is LGHNA and CDR2 is YSLEER. This CDR3 region has 16 residues. V was cut by 4 bases and J by 7 bases, with 17 bases left in between.

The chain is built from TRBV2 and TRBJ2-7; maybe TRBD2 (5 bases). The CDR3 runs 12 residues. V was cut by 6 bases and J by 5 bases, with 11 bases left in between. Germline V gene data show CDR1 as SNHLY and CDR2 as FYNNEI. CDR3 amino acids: CASRPFGDEQYF. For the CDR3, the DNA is TGTGCCAGCAGACCTTTCGGGGACGAGCAGTACTTC. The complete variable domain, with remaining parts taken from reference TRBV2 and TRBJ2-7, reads EPEVTQTPSHQVTQMGQEVILRCVPISNHLYFYWYRQILGQKVEFLVSFYNNEISEKSEIFDDQFSVERPDGSNFTLKIRSTKLEDSAMYFCASRPFGDEQYFGPGTRLTVT.

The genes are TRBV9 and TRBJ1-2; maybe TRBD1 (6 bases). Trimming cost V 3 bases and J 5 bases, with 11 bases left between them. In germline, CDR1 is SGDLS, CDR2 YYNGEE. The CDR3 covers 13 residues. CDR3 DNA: TGTGCCAGCAGCGGAGACAGGTATTATGGCTACACCTTC. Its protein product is CASSGDRYYGYTF. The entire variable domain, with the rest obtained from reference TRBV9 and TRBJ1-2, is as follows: DSGVTQTPKHLITATGQRVTLRCSPRSGDLSVYWYQQSLDQGLQFLIQYYNGEERAKGNILERFSAQQFPDLHSELNLSSLELGDSALYFCASSGDRYYGYTFGSGTRLTVV.

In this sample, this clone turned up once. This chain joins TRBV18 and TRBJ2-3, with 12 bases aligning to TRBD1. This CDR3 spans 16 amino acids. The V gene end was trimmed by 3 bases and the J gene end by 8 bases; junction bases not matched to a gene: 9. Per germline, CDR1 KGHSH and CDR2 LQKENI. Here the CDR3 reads CASSPFGTGGAGTQYF. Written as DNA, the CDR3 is TGTGCCAGCTCACCCTTCGGGACAGGGGGCGCGGGTACGCAGTATTTT.

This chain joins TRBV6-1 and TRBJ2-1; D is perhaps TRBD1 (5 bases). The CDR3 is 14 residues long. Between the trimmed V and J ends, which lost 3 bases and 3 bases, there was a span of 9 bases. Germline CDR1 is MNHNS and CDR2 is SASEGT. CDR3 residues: CASSDSTVYNEQFF. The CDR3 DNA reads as TGTGCCAGCAGTGATTCGACAGTCTACAATGAGCAGTTCTTC.

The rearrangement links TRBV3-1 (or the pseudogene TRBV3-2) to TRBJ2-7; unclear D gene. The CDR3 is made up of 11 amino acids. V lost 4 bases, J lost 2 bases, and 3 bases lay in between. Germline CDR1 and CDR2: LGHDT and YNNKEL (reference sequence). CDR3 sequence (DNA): TGTGCCAGCAGCCGAGCCTACGAGCAGTACTTC. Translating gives CASSRAYEQYF.

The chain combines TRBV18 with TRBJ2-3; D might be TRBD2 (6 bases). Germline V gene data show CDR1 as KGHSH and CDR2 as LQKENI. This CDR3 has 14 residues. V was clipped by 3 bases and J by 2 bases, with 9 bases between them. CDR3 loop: CASSPGLYTDTQYF. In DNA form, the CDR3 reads TGTGCCAGCTCACCGGGACTGTACACAGATACGCAGTATTTT.

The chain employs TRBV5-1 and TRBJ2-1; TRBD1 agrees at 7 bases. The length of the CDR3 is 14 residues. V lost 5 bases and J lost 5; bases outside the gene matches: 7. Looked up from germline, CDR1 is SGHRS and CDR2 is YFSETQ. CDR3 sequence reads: CASRNRGLDNEQFF. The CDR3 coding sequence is TGCGCCAGCAGAAACAGGGGATTAGACAATGAGCAGTTCTTC.

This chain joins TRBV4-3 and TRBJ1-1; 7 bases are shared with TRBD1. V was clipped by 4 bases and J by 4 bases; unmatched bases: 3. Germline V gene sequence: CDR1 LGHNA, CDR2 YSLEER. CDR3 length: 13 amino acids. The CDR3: CASSPQGGTEAFF. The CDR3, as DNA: TGCGCCAGCAGCCCGCAGGGGGGCACTGAAGCTTTCTTT.

The CDR3 DNA is TGCAGCGTCCGGTCTAAGAACACTGAAGCTTTCTTT. It is translated as CSVRSKNTEAFF. The chain recombines TRBV29-1 with TRBJ1-1; unclear D gene. V shed 6 bases and J shed 1 base, with 9 bases lying between them. CDR3 size: 12 residues. Germline CDR1 reads SQVTM; CDR2 reads ANQGSEA. Full variable domain (outside the CDR3, taken from reference TRBV29-1 and TRBJ1-1): SAVISQKPSRDICQRGTSLTIQCQVDSQVTMMFWYRQQPGQSLTLIATANQGSEATYESGFVIDKFPISRPNLTFSTLTVSNMSPEDSSIYLCSVRSKNTEAFFGQGTRLTVV.

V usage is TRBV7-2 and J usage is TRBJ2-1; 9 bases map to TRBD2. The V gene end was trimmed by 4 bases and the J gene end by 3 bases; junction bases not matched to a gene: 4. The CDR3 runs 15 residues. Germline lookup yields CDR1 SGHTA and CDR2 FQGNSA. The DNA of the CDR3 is TGTGCCAGCAGCTCCTTAGCGGGAGTCTACAATGAGCAGTTCTTC. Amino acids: CASSSLAGVYNEQFF. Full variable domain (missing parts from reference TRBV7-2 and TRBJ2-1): GAGVSQSPSNKVTEKGKDVELRCDPISGHTALYWYRQSLGQGLEFLIYFQGNSAPDKSGLPSDRFSAERTGGSVSTLTIQRTQQEDSAVYLCASSSLAGVYNEQFFGPGTRLTVL.

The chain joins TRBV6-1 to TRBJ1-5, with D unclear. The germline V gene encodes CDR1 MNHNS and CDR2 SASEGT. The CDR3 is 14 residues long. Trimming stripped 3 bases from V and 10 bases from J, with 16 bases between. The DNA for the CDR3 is TGTGCCAGCAGTGAGATCCCCATCGCGGGTCCCCAGCATTTT. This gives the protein CASSEIPIAGPQHF.

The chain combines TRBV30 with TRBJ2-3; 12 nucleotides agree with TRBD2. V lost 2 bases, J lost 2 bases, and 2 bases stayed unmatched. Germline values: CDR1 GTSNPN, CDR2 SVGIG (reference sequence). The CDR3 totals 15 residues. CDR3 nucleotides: TGTGCCTGGAGTCTAGCGGGGGGGTACACAGATACGCAGTATTTT. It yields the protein CAWSLAGGYTDTQYF.

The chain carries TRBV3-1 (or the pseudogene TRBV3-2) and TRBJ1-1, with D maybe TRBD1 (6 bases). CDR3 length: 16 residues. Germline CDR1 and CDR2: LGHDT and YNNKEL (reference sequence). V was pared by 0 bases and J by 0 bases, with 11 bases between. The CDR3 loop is CASSQDPDRVNTEAFF. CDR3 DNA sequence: TGTGCCAGCAGCCAAGATCCGGACAGAGTGAACACTGAAGCTTTCTTT.